This T cell receptor (beta chain) was captured in a study of response to subunit inactivated influenza vaccine. Findings of the study overall: It was the authors' suggestion that each seasonal influenza vaccination recruits few new T cells.

This clonotype has only a few counts. Its specificity is not known. Germline assignment: CDR1 SGHTA and CDR2 FQGNSA. The junction had 8 bases not matched to a gene; V was cut back by 0 bases and J by 6 bases. There are 16 residues in the CDR3. In TCRdb, the RT-PCR reads were re-called with MiXCR into one record per CDR3 protein. Of 500,000 to 550,000 distinct CDR3 sequences listed, less than 7.5% are singletons. This clonotype was obtained from a man aged 50 to 69 who received an inactivated influenza vaccine. The V and J genes are TRBV7-2 and TRBJ2-1; TRBD1 aligns across 7 bases. Sequenced here: PBMCs from blood, sampled 23 to 25 months after vaccination. CDR3 sequence: CASSLAGGFSGNEQFF. The CDR3 DNA sequence: TGTGCCAGCAGCTTAGCAGGGGGCTTTTCGGGCAATGAGCAGTTCTTC.